The present T cell receptor beta chain was sequenced within a study of early T cells in non-severe SARS-CoV-2 infection. Study at large: Sequencing was performed on bulk RNA from unsorted whole blood, leaving chains unpaired. Study-level points and caveats: VDJdb matching favored anti-spike CD8 responses, missing private and CD4 specificities.

Unique molecular identifiers (one per individual cDNA molecule) were attached. Each CDR3 protein gets one entry after TCRdb re-called the 5' RACE reads with MiXCR. The sample lists approximately 50,000 distinct CDR3 sequences; approximately 12% were seen once. V was shortened by 2 bases and J by 3 bases, with 4 bases between the two germline ends. Looked up from germline, CDR1 is SGHVS and CDR2 is FNYEAQ. The CDR3 has 12 amino acids. To note about this clonotype: Antigen: not known.

Sequenced sample: whole blood. The receptor was isolated from an adult who was a healthcare worker with PCR-confirmed SARS-CoV-2 infection or an uninfected control (not recorded which). This chain uses TRBV7-6 with TRBJ2-5, with D uncertain. The DNA of the CDR3 is TGTGCCAGCAGCTTAACCAAAGAGACCCAGTACTTC. Translation gives CASSLTKETQYF.